Listed below are T cell receptor beta chains from one sample, sequenced in a study of identical twins. One entry per CDR3 protein, called by TCRdb with MiXCR from the 5' RACE reads. The sample consists of roughly 250,000 distinct CDR3 sequences, more than 13% of them appearing once. Sequenced material: memory (CD45RO+) T cells sorted from blood. The receptor set was obtained from a woman younger than 35 in good health. Each CDR3 is given with its conserved first and last residue. The order of the fields is D gene, V gene, clone size, CDR3 length, J gene, CDR3 protein, CDR3 DNA. D genes are given only for firm matches. Not every row has a clone size; where given, it reads once, few, many or a size class.

d_gene: .; v_gene: TRBV20-1; abundance: few; len: 15; j_gene: TRBJ2-7; CDR3aa: CSARGSTRDGREQYF; CDR3nt: TGCAGTGCTAGAGGCTCCACCCGCGATGGTCGCGAGCAGTACTTC
d_gene: .; v_gene: TRBV7-9; abundance: .; len: 13; j_gene: TRBJ2-3; CDR3aa: CASSYTGTDTQYF; CDR3nt: TGTGCCAGCAGTTACACAGGGACAGATACGCAGTATTTT
d_gene: .; v_gene: TRBV20-1; abundance: .; len: 12; j_gene: TRBJ1-1; CDR3aa: CRGLTMNTEAFF; CDR3nt: TGCAGGGGACTGACTATGAACACTGAAGCTTTCTTT
d_gene: .; v_gene: TRBV12-3/TRBV12-4; abundance: .; len: 13; j_gene: TRBJ2-5; CDR3aa: CASSFMGEETQYF; CDR3nt: TGTGCCAGCAGTTTTATGGGGGAAGAGACCCAGTACTTC
d_gene: TRBD1; v_gene: TRBV7-9; abundance: few; len: 14; j_gene: TRBJ1-1; CDR3aa: CATQPTGSDTEAFF; CDR3nt: TGTGCCACCCAACCGACAGGGTCGGACACTGAAGCTTTCTTT
d_gene: .; v_gene: TRBV29-1; abundance: .; len: 13; j_gene: TRBJ1-1; CDR3aa: CSAREQANTEAFF; CDR3nt: TGCAGCGCGAGAGAACAGGCGAACACTGAAGCTTTCTTT
d_gene: TRBD2; v_gene: TRBV2; abundance: .; len: 12; j_gene: TRBJ2-5; CDR3aa: CASTSGRETQYF; CDR3nt: TGTGCCAGCACTAGCGGGAGGGAGACCCAGTACTTC
d_gene: .; v_gene: TRBV20-1; abundance: few; len: 14; j_gene: TRBJ2-5; CDR3aa: CSARDPLSSETQYF; CDR3nt: TGCAGTGCTAGAGATCCCCTCAGCTCCGAGACCCAGTACTTC
d_gene: .; v_gene: TRBV11-2; abundance: .; len: 13; j_gene: TRBJ2-3; CDR3aa: CASILAGMGTQYF; CDR3nt: TGTGCCAGCATTCTGGCTGGGATGGGTACGCAGTATTTT
d_gene: .; v_gene: TRBV7-2; abundance: many; len: 15; j_gene: TRBJ2-3; CDR3aa: CASSLLDSVPDTQYF; CDR3nt: TGTGCCAGCAGCTTATTGGATAGTGTGCCAGATACGCAGTATTTT
d_gene: .; v_gene: TRBV29-1; abundance: .; len: 13; j_gene: TRBJ1-1; CDR3aa: CSVEDRQGGEAFF; CDR3nt: TGCAGCGTTGAAGATCGTCAGGGAGGCGAAGCTTTCTTT
d_gene: TRBD2; v_gene: TRBV27; abundance: .; len: 15; j_gene: TRBJ2-5; CDR3aa: CASSISLPGLAVLYF; CDR3nt: TGTGCCAGCAGTATCAGCCTCCCGGGACTAGCGGTTTTGTACTTC
d_gene: .; v_gene: TRBV12-3/TRBV12-4; abundance: many; len: 13; j_gene: TRBJ2-5; CDR3aa: CASTRTDQETQYF; CDR3nt: TGTGCCAGCACCAGGACAGACCAAGAGACCCAGTACTTC
d_gene: .; v_gene: TRBV7-9; abundance: few; len: 12; j_gene: TRBJ1-4; CDR3aa: CASSTEGGELFF; CDR3nt: TGTGCCAGCAGTACCGAGGGCGGGGAACTGTTTTTT
d_gene: TRBD1; v_gene: TRBV7-9; abundance: .; len: 14; j_gene: TRBJ1-4; CDR3aa: CASSPGQGLEKLFF; CDR3nt: TGTGCCAGCAGCCCGGGACAGGGACTCGAAAAACTGTTTTTT
d_gene: .; v_gene: TRBV18; abundance: .; len: 15; j_gene: TRBJ1-1; CDR3aa: CASSAAQGMNTEAFF; CDR3nt: TGTGCCAGCTCAGCGGCTCAGGGGATGAACACTGAAGCTTTCTTT
d_gene: .; v_gene: TRBV6-1; abundance: .; len: 12; j_gene: TRBJ1-1; CDR3aa: CASTLGRGEAFF; CDR3nt: TGTGCCAGCACTCTAGGACGAGGTGAAGCTTTCTTT
d_gene: .; v_gene: TRBV6-1; abundance: .; len: 13; j_gene: TRBJ2-7; CDR3aa: CASSAGLFYEQYF; CDR3nt: TGTGCCAGCAGTGCGGGACTTTTCTACGAGCAGTACTTC
d_gene: .; v_gene: TRBV20-1; abundance: few; len: 12; j_gene: TRBJ1-3; CDR3aa: CSAASSGNTIYF; CDR3nt: TGCAGTGCCGCGAGCTCTGGAAACACCATATATTTT
d_gene: TRBD1; v_gene: TRBV6-5; abundance: .; len: 13; j_gene: TRBJ1-5; CDR3aa: CASSSTGGQPQHF; CDR3nt: TGTGCCAGCAGTTCGACAGGGGGTCAGCCCCAGCATTTT
d_gene: .; v_gene: TRBV7-2; abundance: few; len: 13; j_gene: TRBJ1-6; CDR3aa: CASRSYLQGPLHF; CDR3nt: TGTGCCAGCAGATCATACCTTCAGGGGCCCCTCCACTTT
d_gene: .; v_gene: TRBV5-5; abundance: few; len: 16; j_gene: TRBJ1-1; CDR3aa: CASSLARTPLNTEAFF; CDR3nt: TGTGCCAGCAGCTTGGCCAGGACCCCCTTGAACACTGAAGCTTTCTTT
d_gene: TRBD1; v_gene: TRBV7-3; abundance: few; len: 16; j_gene: TRBJ1-3; CDR3aa: CASSLSGTVSGNTIYF; CDR3nt: TGTGCCAGCAGCTTAAGCGGGACAGTCTCTGGAAACACCATATATTTT
d_gene: TRBD1; v_gene: TRBV25-1; abundance: .; len: 14; j_gene: TRBJ2-5; CDR3aa: CASSAGQGSATQYF; CDR3nt: TGTGCCAGCAGTGCCGGACAGGGGTCGGCGACCCAGTACTTC
d_gene: .; v_gene: TRBV5-1; abundance: .; len: 13; j_gene: TRBJ2-7; CDR3aa: CASSRDITYEQYF; CDR3nt: TGCGCCAGCAGCCGGGACATAACCTACGAGCAGTACTTC
d_gene: TRBD2; v_gene: TRBV11-2; abundance: .; len: 17; j_gene: TRBJ2-7; CDR3aa: CASRGGTSGPWTYEQYF; CDR3nt: TGTGCCAGCAGAGGCGGGACTAGCGGGCCTTGGACCTACGAGCAGTACTTC
d_gene: TRBD1; v_gene: TRBV12-3/TRBV12-4; abundance: few; len: 15; j_gene: TRBJ2-1; CDR3aa: CASRGTGGFYNEQFF; CDR3nt: TGTGCCAGCAGGGGGACAGGGGGCTTCTACAATGAGCAGTTCTTC
d_gene: .; v_gene: TRBV18; abundance: .; len: 14; j_gene: TRBJ2-2; CDR3aa: CASSRNGDTGELFF; CDR3nt: TGTGCCAGCTCACGAAACGGCGACACCGGGGAGCTGTTTTTT
d_gene: TRBD1; v_gene: TRBV2; abundance: .; len: 17; j_gene: TRBJ1-5; CDR3aa: CASNRRDGTGQNQPQHF; CDR3nt: TGTGCCAGCAACCGGAGGGATGGGACAGGGCAGAATCAGCCCCAGCATTTT
d_gene: TRBD1; v_gene: TRBV4-1; abundance: .; len: 15; j_gene: TRBJ2-7; CDR3aa: CASSQKGQGDYEQYF; CDR3nt: TGCGCCAGCAGCCAAAAGGGACAGGGGGATTACGAGCAGTACTTC
d_gene: .; v_gene: TRBV6-5; abundance: many; len: 16; j_gene: TRBJ1-2; CDR3aa: CASSSGVQVSAYGYTF; CDR3nt: TGTGCCAGCAGTTCAGGGGTACAGGTCTCAGCCTATGGCTACACCTTC